The rows below give T cell receptor beta chains drawn from one sample of a study of cytomegalovirus exposure and HLA in healthy donors. The repertoire was sequenced with immunoSEQ multiplex PCR; TCRdb's copy has only in-frame clones and lacks some. The sample lists approximately 150,000 clones, 79% seen once, with about 6.7% in the top ten. The sequenced material came from PBMCs. These receptors originate from a man in his forties or fifties in good health and CMV-seropositive. Each CDR3 is given with its conserved first and last residue. The order of the fields is D gene, J gene, V gene, clone size, CDR3 protein, CDR3 DNA. D genes are given only for firm matches. Expanded clones are given a class, and other clones once, few, many or no size at all.

>-|TRBJ1-3|TRBV9|-
CASSANPDYSSGNTIYF
TGTGCCAGCAGCGCCAATCCAGACTACAGCTCTGGAAACACCATATATTTT
>TRBD1|TRBJ1-5|TRBV30|-
CAWGTGGSQPQHF
TGTGCCTGGGGGACAGGGGGCAGTCAGCCCCAGCATTTT
>TRBD1|TRBJ2-7|TRBV5-4|-
CASSWGQGAYEQYF
TGTGCCAGCAGCTGGGGACAGGGGGCCTACGAGCAGTACTTC
>-|TRBJ2-6|TRBV29-1|few
CSHTRSGANVLTF
TGCAGCCATACCAGATCTGGGGCCAACGTCCTGACTTTC
>-|TRBJ1-2|TRBV5-1|-
CASSLQTNYGYTF
TGCGCCAGCAGCTTACAGACTAACTATGGCTACACCTTC
>-|TRBJ1-1|TRBV21-1|-
CASSKVPGSNTEAFF
TGTGCCAGCAGCAAAGTCCCGGGATCGAACACTGAAGCTTTCTTT
>-|TRBJ2-7|TRBV7-9|-
CASSRGDYEQYF
TGTGCCAGCAGCCGGGGAGACTACGAGCAGTACTTC
>-|TRBJ1-2|TRBV28|-
CASSSLTAYGYTF
TGTGCCAGCAGTTCGTTGACAGCTTATGGCTACACCTTC
>-|TRBJ1-4|TRBV11-2|-
CASSLGLVNEKLFF
TGTGCCAGCAGCCTCGGACTGGTTAATGAAAAACTGTTTTTT
>-|TRBJ2-3|TRBV7-3|-
CASSLGGGVDTQYF
TGTGCCAGCAGCTTAGGCGGGGGCGTGGATACGCAGTATTTT
>-|TRBJ1-2|TRBV19|-
CASSIDRRTVYGYTF
TGTGCCAGTAGTATAGATCGAAGGACAGTCTATGGCTACACCTTC
>TRBD1|TRBJ2-7|TRBV9|-
CASSVGTGGFYEQYF
TGTGCCAGCAGCGTAGGGACAGGGGGCTTCTACGAGCAGTACTTC
>TRBD2|TRBJ2-3|TRBV5-4|-
CASSLWGLAGDTQYF
TGTGCCAGCAGCTTGTGGGGACTAGCGGGAGATACGCAGTATTTT
>-|TRBJ2-7|TRBV7-2|-
CASSLAGATYEQYF
TGTGCCAGCAGCTTAGCGGGAGCCACCTACGAGCAGTACTTC
>TRBD2|TRBJ2-5|TRBV19|-
CASSIEGGVGIRPPQETQYF
TGTGCCAGTAGTATAGAGGGGGGGGTCGGAATACGACCGCCACAGGAGACCCAGTACTTC
>-|TRBJ2-7|TRBV7-2|once
CASSLAYGGPSEQYF
TGTGCCAGCAGCTTAGCGTACGGGGGGCCGAGCGAGCAGTACTTC
>TRBD2|TRBJ2-2|TRBV19|once
CASKTSGMNTGELFF
TGTGCCAGTAAGACTAGCGGAATGAACACCGGGGAGCTGTTTTTT
>TRBD2|TRBJ2-5|TRBV2|-
CASITGTSGEETQYF
TGTGCCAGCATTACCGGGACTAGCGGTGAAGAGACCCAGTACTTC
>-|TRBJ1-4|TRBV4-1|once
CASSQVSGRGATNEKLFF
TGCGCCAGCAGCCAAGTTTCTGGCAGGGGTGCAACTAATGAAAAACTGTTTTTT
>-|TRBJ2-3|TRBV15|-
CATSRARVPPNTQYF
TGTGCCACCAGCAGAGCCCGGGTCCCGCCGAATACGCAGTATTTT
>-|TRBJ1-4|TRBV7-2|-
CASSNRGGANEKLFF
TGTGCCAGCAGCAACCGGGGGGGGGCTAATGAAAAACTGTTTTTT
>-|TRBJ2-7|TRBV23-1|-
CASSQLLGPRGSEQYF
TGCGCCAGCAGTCAATTACTAGGTCCCAGGGGCTCCGAGCAGTACTTC
>TRBD1|TRBJ1-2|TRBV28|-
CASSTAGTDIYGYTF
TGTGCCAGCAGCACTGCCGGGACAGATATCTATGGCTACACCTTC
>TRBD2|TRBJ2-5|TRBV5-4|once
CASSSYKAGWEETQYF
TGTGCCAGCAGCTCGTACAAAGCGGGATGGGAGGAGACCCAGTACTTC
>-|TRBJ1-2|TRBV6-5|-
CASSRTGNYGYTF
TGTGCCAGCAGTCGAACAGGGAACTATGGCTACACCTTC
>-|TRBJ1-3|TRBV6-1|-
CASRPSSGNTIYF
TGTGCCAGCAGACCGAGCTCTGGAAACACCATATATTTT
>-|TRBJ2-5|TRBV7-7|-
CASSLFHSFGETQYF
TGTGCTAGCAGCTTATTTCACTCGTTCGGGGAGACCCAGTACTTC
>TRBD1|TRBJ2-5|TRBV28|-
CASSTPGTVQETQYF
TGTGCCAGCAGTACCCCCGGGACAGTGCAAGAGACCCAGTACTTC
>-|TRBJ1-2|TRBV6-5|-
CASSYSRGEPYGYTF
TGTGCCAGCAGTTACTCCAGAGGAGAGCCCTATGGCTACACCTTC
>-|TRBJ1-5|TRBV15|once
CATSSGAGQYSNQPQHF
TGTGCCACCAGCAGTGGGGCTGGGCAGTATAGCAATCAGCCCCAGCATTTT
>-|TRBJ1-1|TRBV5-1|-
CASTGLTEAFF
TGCGCCAGCACAGGGTTAACTGAAGCTTTCTTT
>TRBD1|TRBJ1-1|TRBV30|-
CAWSLQGVNTEAFF
TGTGCCTGGAGCCTGCAGGGGGTGAACACTGAAGCTTTCTTT
>TRBD2|TRBJ2-1|TRBV29-1|-
CSVPTTSGNNYNEQFF
TGCAGCGTTCCGACGACTAGCGGAAATAACTACAATGAGCAGTTCTTC
>TRBD1|TRBJ2-7|TRBV2|-
CASSEEGTGSYEQYF
TGTGCCAGCAGTGAAGAGGGGACAGGCTCCTACGAGCAGTACTTC
>TRBD1|TRBJ1-2|TRBV11-2|-
CASSHAGQGLTNYGYTF
TGTGCCAGCAGCCATGCGGGACAGGGGTTAACTAACTATGGCTACACCTTC
>-|TRBJ1-2|TRBV30|-
CALDSLGANYGYTF
TGTGCCTTGGATTCTCTGGGGGCCAATTATGGCTACACCTTC
>TRBD1|TRBJ1-5|TRBV18|-
CASSIGTENQPQHF
TGTGCCAGCTCAATTGGGACAGAGAATCAGCCCCAGCATTTT
>-|TRBJ2-7|TRBV10-3|-
CAISESQGRSSYEQYF
TGTGCCATCAGTGAGTCGCAGGGTAGATCCTCCTACGAGCAGTACTTC
>TRBD2|TRBJ2-1|TRBV10-2|-
CASSLAGVRNEQFF
TGCGCCAGCAGTTTAGCGGGAGTAAGGAATGAGCAGTTCTTC
>TRBD2|TRBJ2-1|TRBV29-1|-
CSVEGAGEAYNEQFF
TGCAGCGTTGAAGGGGCGGGGGAGGCCTACAATGAGCAGTTCTTC
>-|TRBJ2-1|TRBV7-8|few
CASSLYLSPGYYNEQFF
TGTGCCAGCAGCTTATACCTCAGCCCGGGGTACTACAATGAGCAGTTCTTC
>TRBD2|TRBJ2-7|TRBV19|-
CASSSVAGSSYEQYF
TGTGCCAGTAGTTCGGTAGCGGGAAGCTCCTACGAGCAGTACTTC
>-|TRBJ2-4|TRBV7-9|-
CSSSRSSAQAKNIQYF
TGTTCCAGCAGCCGGTCTAGCGCTCAAGCCAAAAACATTCAGTACTTC
>TRBD1|TRBJ2-2|TRBV6-5|-
CASSYPGQGPTGELFF
TGTGCCAGCAGTTACCCGGGACAGGGCCCCACCGGGGAGCTGTTTTTT
>TRBD2|TRBJ2-3|TRBV9|-
CASTSGRARVDTDTQYF
TGTGCCAGCACGAGCGGGAGGGCCAGGGTTGATACAGATACGCAGTATTTT
>TRBD2|TRBJ2-3|TRBV28|-
CASSLRRGRAEDTQYF
TGTGCCAGCAGTTTAAGGCGCGGGAGGGCGGAGGATACGCAGTATTTT
>-|TRBJ1-4|TRBV2|-
CASRTPRVANEKLFF
TGTGCCAGCAGGACCCCCAGGGTAGCTAATGAAAAACTGTTTTTT
>-|TRBJ2-7|TRBV18|-
CASSPTPDSSYEQYF
TGTGCCAGCTCACCTACGCCGGACAGCTCCTACGAGCAGTACTTC
>TRBD1|TRBJ2-1|TRBV10-3|once
CAISQGANNEQFF
TGTGCCATCTCCCAGGGGGCTAACAATGAGCAGTTCTTC
>TRBD1|TRBJ1-5|TRBV7-9|once
CSSSEDGTGAQPQHF
TGTTCCAGCAGCGAAGACGGGACAGGTGCTCAGCCCCAGCATTTT
>-|TRBJ2-2|TRBV30|-
CASPGRESGELFF
TGTGCCTCCCCCGGTCGGGAGTCCGGGGAGCTGTTTTTT
>TRBD1|TRBJ1-5|TRBV2|-
CASSLSQGADQPQHF
TGTGCCAGCAGTCTGAGCCAGGGGGCAGATCAGCCCCAGCATTTT
>-|TRBJ1-2|TRBV5-4|-
CASSLMAGHDYGYTF
TGTGCCAGCAGCTTGATGGCAGGACATGACTATGGCTACACCTTC